Following are 25 T cell receptor beta chains from one sample sequenced in a study of early T cells in non-severe SARS-CoV-2 infection. In TCRdb, the 5' RACE reads were re-called with MiXCR into one record per CDR3 protein. This sample yields some 36,000 distinct CDR3 sequences, of which roughly 6.8% are seen a single time; approximately 24% belongs to the top ten. Sequenced here: whole blood, sampled at baseline. Receptors were obtained from an adult who was a healthcare worker with PCR-confirmed SARS-CoV-2 infection or an uninfected control (not recorded which).

This clonotype was seen many times. The chain combines TRBV29-1 with TRBJ1-6; 8 bases agree with TRBD1. V gave up 5 bases and J gave up 8 bases; unmatched junction bases: 5. Per germline, CDR1 SQVTM and CDR2 ANQGSEA. The CDR3 loop spans 13 amino acids. The CDR3 reads CSVTQGDDSPLHF. The CDR3 DNA follows: TGCAGCGTTACACAGGGGGACGATTCACCCCTCCACTTT.

This clonotype was detected ten times or more. The V and J genes are TRBV4-1 and TRBJ1-5; 9 bases match TRBD1. CDR1 MGHRA and CDR2 YSYEKL come from the germline V gene. CDR3 length: 16 residues. After removal of 2 bases from V and 1 base from J, the junction contained 3 bases not matched to a gene. Here the CDR3 DNA reads TGCGCCAGCAGCCAACCTACAGGGGGCAGCAATCAGCCCCAGCATTTT. Translated, it gives CASSQPTGGSNQPQHF.

Ten or more counts support this clonotype. This rearrangement joins TRBV28 to TRBJ2-3; 9 nucleotides align to TRBD1. With V trimmed by 3 bases and J by 5 bases, 9 bases remained unmatched. The CDR3 contains 16 residues. Germline V gene sequence: CDR1 MDHEN, CDR2 SYDVKM. This CDR3 is CASSFGGQGGIDTQYF. The CDR3 nucleotides are TGTGCCAGCAGTTTCGGGGGACAGGGAGGTATAGATACGCAGTATTTT.

This chain uses TRBV27 with TRBJ2-1, with 9 bases aligning to TRBD1. CDR1 is MNHEY, CDR2 SMNVEV, per germline (reference sequence). The V segment lost 5 bases and the J segment 9 bases; nucleotides outside the gene matches: 14. The CDR3 is 16 residues long. CDR3 sequence reads: CASSPLRTGAIIEQFF. For the CDR3, the DNA is TGTGCCAGCAGTCCCCTGAGGACAGGGGCTATCATTGAGCAGTTCTTC.

This clonotype showed up just a few times. V usage is TRBV6-2 or TRBV6-3 and J usage is TRBJ2-3; D unclear. V was pared by 2 bases and J by 6 bases, with 6 bases between. The CDR3 is 12 residues long. Germline V CDR1 and CDR2: MNHEY, SVGEGT. CDR3: CASSYGYDTQYF. In DNA, the CDR3 is TGTGCCAGCAGTTACGGTTACGATACGCAGTATTTT.

This clonotype came up a few times. The chain uses TRBV6-1 and TRBJ2-3; TRBD2 matches 10 bases. This CDR3 has 13 amino acids. Germline loops: CDR1 MNHNS, CDR2 SASEGT. With 10 bases clipped from V and 4 bases from J, the junction kept 5 bases outside the gene matches. CDR3 protein: CATLAGEADTQYF. DNA of the CDR3: TGTGCCACCCTAGCGGGAGAGGCAGATACGCAGTATTTT.

This clonotype was detected ten times or more. The V and J genes are TRBV28 and TRBJ2-7; 7 positions match TRBD1. The CDR3 consists of 13 residues. Per the germline V gene, CDR1 is MDHEN and CDR2 is SYDVKM. Trimming cost V 2 bases and J 4 bases; bases outside gene matches: 2. The CDR3 reads CASSLNRGYEQYF. The CDR3 DNA is TGTGCCAGCAGTTTAAACAGGGGATACGAGCAGTACTTC.

This clonotype was counted many times. This chain uses TRBV19 with TRBJ1-2; TRBD1 matches at 8 bases. Germline trimming cut 7 bases from V and 4 bases from J; bases unmatched to any gene: 8. Per germline, CDR1 LNHDA and CDR2 SQIVND (reference sequence). CDR3 length: 14 residues. CDR3 bases: TGTGCCAGTACAGGAGGGACAGGCCTCTATGGCTACACCTTC. Its protein is CASTGGTGLYGYTF.

This clonotype was found many times. J is TRBJ1-5 and V is TRBV12-3 or TRBV12-4, with a weak D call TRBD1 (5 bases). V shed 2 bases and J shed 6 bases, with 11 bases lying between them. The CDR3 totals 14 residues. The CDR3 protein is CASSLFGGIQPQHF. The CDR3 DNA sequence: TGTGCCAGCAGTTTATTCGGGGGGATTCAGCCCCAGCATTTT.

The chain uses TRBV5-1 and TRBJ2-1; TRBD2 agrees at 12 bases. CDR1 SGHRS and CDR2 YFSETQ come from the germline V gene. The CDR3 has 15 amino acids. J lost 6 bases, V lost 3 bases, and 4 bases had no gene match. The CDR3, as DNA: TGCGCCAGCAGCTCCGGACTAGCGGGATTCAATGAGCAGTTCTTC. This gives the protein CASSSGLAGFNEQFF. The full variable domain, its missing parts supplied by reference TRBV5-1 and TRBJ2-1, is KAGVTQTPRYLIKTRGQQVTLSCSPISGHRSVSWYQQTPGQGLQFLFEYFSETQRNKGNFPGRFSGRQFSNSRSEMNVSTLELGDSALYLCASSSGLAGFNEQFFGPGTRLTVL.

Ten or more counts support this clonotype. The chain joins TRBV6-5 to TRBJ2-1, with D perhaps TRBD2 (6 bases). The CDR3 contains 14 residues. Germline V gene data show CDR1 as MNHEY and CDR2 as SVGAGI. V lost 0 bases to trimming and J lost 9 bases, with 12 bases between them. CDR3 nucleotide sequence: TGTGCCAGCAGTTACTCCCCGGGAGTGGGTGAGCAGTTCTTC. This encodes CASSYSPGVGEQFF.

The gene calls are TRBV10-3 and TRBJ1-5; D ambiguous. Germline V CDR1 and CDR2: ENHRY, SYGVKD. V was cut by 2 bases and J by 3 bases, with 8 bases left in between. This CDR3 has 14 amino acids. CDR3 protein: CAISERRDNQPQHF. The CDR3, as DNA: TGTGCCATCAGTGAGCGAAGGGACAATCAGCCCCAGCATTTT.

This clonotype was counted many times. The chain recombines TRBV6-5 with TRBJ2-2; D remains ambiguous. Between the trimmed V and J ends, which lost 5 bases and 6 bases, there was a span of 4 bases. CDR1 and CDR2 from the germline V gene are MNHEY and SVGAGI. This CDR3 comprises 11 residues. The CDR3 loop is CASSRSGELFF. The CDR3 nucleotides are TGTGCCAGCAGTCGATCCGGGGAGCTGTTTTTT.

This clonotype came up many times. The chain uses TRBV10-3 and TRBJ2-1; perhaps TRBD1 as D (5 bases). Germline V CDR1 and CDR2: ENHRY, SYGVKD. The CDR3 length is 13 residues. V gave up 10 bases and J gave up 8 bases, with 18 bases separating them. CDR3 in amino acids: CATSPGPGHEQFF. The CDR3 nucleotides read TGTGCCACTTCACCGGGCCCAGGGCATGAGCAGTTCTTC.

The sample holds many counts of this clonotype. The rearrangement joins TRBV27 to TRBJ2-2, with 10 bases fitting TRBD1. Germline lookup yields CDR1 MNHEY and CDR2 SMNVEV (reference sequence). This CDR3 is built from 15 residues. Trimming removed 7 bases from V and 3 bases from J; junction bases left unmatched: 5. This CDR3 is CASKAGTGDTGELFF. CDR3 nucleotides: TGTGCCAGCAAAGCCGGGACAGGGGACACCGGGGAGCTGTTTTTT.

This chain connects TRBV7-2 to TRBJ2-2; 10 bases line up with TRBD1. J gave up 4 bases and V 5 bases, and 4 bases lay outside the gene matches. CDR1 and CDR2 from the germline V gene are SGHTA and FQGNSA. The CDR3 consists of 15 residues. The chain's CDR3 is CASSTGQGTTGELFF. CDR3 nucleotides: TGTGCCAGCAGCACGGGACAGGGGACCACCGGGGAGCTGTTTTTT.

This clonotype has a count of ten or more. The CDR3 nucleotides read TGCAGTGCTAGAGATCCCAGGGGGCAAGGCTACGAGCAGTACTTC. As protein: CSARDPRGQGYEQYF. V and J are TRBV20-1 and TRBJ2-7; 8 bases are shared with TRBD1. The CDR3 runs to 15 residues. V dropped 0 bases and J dropped 3; count of bases not matched to a gene: 7. Germline CDR1 reads DFQATT; CDR2 reads SNEGSKA (reference sequence).

The chain combines TRBV29-1 with TRBJ1-3; tentatively, D is TRBD1 (5 bases). Deletions cut 4 bases from V and 3 bases from J, with 10 bases between. The CDR3 consists of 13 residues. Germline assignment: CDR1 SQVTM and CDR2 ANQGSEA. CDR3 residues: CSVGAGHGNTIYF. The CDR3 region has the DNA TGCAGCGTTGGCGCAGGGCATGGAAACACCATATATTTT.

This clonotype was seen repeatedly, ten times or more. The rearrangement links TRBV4-1 to TRBJ2-7; the match to TRBD2 covers 15 bases. The V and J ends lost 4 bases and 2 bases, in that order; junction bases with no gene match: 6. CDR3 size: 17 residues. The germline gives CDR1 MGHRA, CDR2 YSYEKL. The CDR3 bases are TGCGCCAGCAGCCCGGGGACTAGCGGGAGGTACGCCTACGAGCAGTACTTC. It codes for CASSPGTSGRYAYEQYF.

This chain connects TRBV2 to TRBJ2-7, with 7 bases identical to TRBD2. The germline V gene encodes CDR1 SNHLY and CDR2 FYNNEI. Trimming took 3 bases from V and 6 from J; bases not matched to a gene: 5. The CDR3 contains 13 residues. This CDR3 reads CASSDGSGGEQYF. In nucleotides, the CDR3 is TGTGCCAGCAGTGATGGCTCGGGGGGCGAGCAGTACTTC. The whole variable domain, remainder taken from reference TRBV2 and TRBJ2-7, is EPEVTQTPSHQVTQMGQEVILRCVPISNHLYFYWYRQILGQKVEFLVSFYNNEISEKSEIFDDQFSVERPDGSNFTLKIRSTKLEDSAMYFCASSDGSGGEQYFGPGTRLTVT.

The chain has TRBV20-1 and TRBJ2-7; TRBD2 aligns across 7 bases. The CDR3 is 14 amino acids. Germline CDR1 reads DFQATT; CDR2 reads SNEGSKA (reference sequence). The trim removed 6 bases at V and 3 bases at J, leaving 11 bases unmatched. The CDR3 DNA sequence: TGCAGTGCCCCTCCTAGCGGATATATCTACGAGCAGTACTTC. Its translation is CSAPPSGYIYEQYF.

This clonotype came up many times. The chain carries TRBV5-1 and TRBJ2-5; tentative D call: TRBD1 (5 bases). Per germline, CDR1 SGHRS and CDR2 YFSETQ. The CDR3 sequence is 15 residues long. V lost 0 bases to trimming and J lost 5 bases, with 14 bases between them. In nucleotides, the CDR3 is TGCGCCAGCAGCTTGGGCAGGGTTCGCCAGGAGACCCAGTACTTC. Translated: CASSLGRVRQETQYF.

This clonotype was counted between two and nine times. This sequence joins TRBV5-5 and TRBJ2-1, with D perhaps matching TRBD1 (5 bases). V was cut by 5 bases and J by 0 bases, with 18 bases left in between. Germline CDR1 and CDR2: SGHKS and YYEKEE (reference sequence). The length of the CDR3 is 17 residues. The CDR3 is CASSTIGQPSSYNEQFF. The DNA for the CDR3 is TGTGCCAGCAGTACCATAGGACAACCGAGCTCCTACAATGAGCAGTTCTTC. The full variable domain, completed using reference TRBV5-5 and TRBJ2-1, is DAGVTQSPTHLIKTRGQQVTLRCSPISGHKSVSWYQQVLGQGPQFIFQYYEKEERGRGNFPDRFSARQFPNYSSELNVNALLLGDSALYLCASSTIGQPSSYNEQFFGPGTRLTVL.

This clonotype was counted between two and nine times. The chain employs TRBV29-1 and TRBJ2-3; D uncertain. Trimming pared 4 bases from V and 3 bases from J, leaving 8 bases between. Germline CDR1 SQVTM, CDR2 ANQGSEA. The CDR3 length is 12 residues. CDR3 sequence (DNA): TGCAGCGTTGCTCCCGGGACAGATACGCAGTATTTT. It translates to CSVAPGTDTQYF.

This clonotype has at least ten counts. This chain connects TRBV7-2 to TRBJ2-3; 8 nucleotides line up with TRBD1. Germline CDR1 and CDR2: SGHTA and FQGNSA. The CDR3 runs 15 residues. The J segment lost 4 bases and the V segment lost 5 bases, leaving 8 bases of the junction unmatched. This CDR3 is CASSPRAGGADTQYF. The CDR3 coding sequence is TGTGCCAGCAGCCCCCGGGCAGGGGGCGCAGATACGCAGTATTTT.